The 27 T cell receptor beta chains listed next were all sequenced from one sample in a study of T cells after somatic rescue of genetic block (dated by TCRdb to about 2020). The library was produced with the immunoSEQ multiplex PCR assay. TCRdb holds this immuneACCESS table with in-frame rearrangements only. Some clones are missing; in checked studies, unresolved V genes explain under half, and the rest has no known cause. The sample table records roughly 110,000 clones; 90% to 95% of these occur just once. The top ten constitute 1.4% to 1.5% of the sample. The sample taken for sequencing was peripheral blood mononuclear cells (PBMCs). These receptors all stem from a woman aged 18-29 years.

This rearrangement joins TRBV4-3 to TRBJ1-1; 7 nucleotides match TRBD1. V was clipped by 1 base and J by 4 bases; unmatched bases: 6. The CDR3 is 15 residues long. Germline V gene sequence: CDR1 LGHNA, CDR2 YSLEER. Here the CDR3 DNA reads TGCGCCAGCAGCCAAGCTGACAGGGAGAGCACTGAAGCTTTCTTT. This encodes CASSQADRESTEAFF.

The V gene is TRBV9, the J gene TRBJ2-3; D ambiguous. The length of the CDR3 is 11 residues. The germline V and J ends were trimmed by 1 base and 5 bases, with 2 bases remaining between them. Germline CDR1 SGDLS, CDR2 YYNGEE. The CDR3 sequence: CASSVLDTQYF. In DNA, the CDR3 is TGTGCCAGCAGCGTACTAGATACGCAGTATTTT.

This clone was observed once. The chain combines TRBV6-4 with TRBJ1-5, with no clear D. CDR3 length: 13 residues. Germline V gene data show CDR1 as MRHNA and CDR2 as SNTAGT. Trimming removed 2 bases at V and 5 bases at J, with 7 bases between. The chain's CDR3 is CASSDIGDQPQHF. In DNA, the CDR3 is TGTGCCAGCAGTGACATTGGGGATCAGCCCCAGCATTTT.

The chain uses TRBV19 and TRBJ2-5; D may be TRBD1 (6 bases). V lost 9 bases and J lost 2, with 13 bases in between. CDR1 and CDR2 from the germline V gene are LNHDA and SQIVND (reference sequence). The CDR3 runs 13 residues. DNA for the CDR3: TGTGCCAGCCAGGGGACACATCAAGAGACCCAGTACTTC. Its protein product is CASQGTHQETQYF.

V is TRBV9 and J is TRBJ2-1; TRBD1 aligns across 7 bases. Germline V CDR1 and CDR2: SGDLS, YYNGEE. The V segment lost 2 bases and the J segment 8 bases; nucleotides outside the gene matches: 7. The CDR3 has 14 amino acids. The CDR3 sequence: CASSVTGEYDEQFF. The CDR3 bases are TGTGCCAGCAGCGTTACAGGGGAATACGATGAGCAGTTCTTC.

The chain recombines TRBV7-3 with TRBJ2-3; 14 nucleotides agree with TRBD2. The CDR3 has 18 amino acids. Germline assignment: CDR1 SGHTA and CDR2 FQGTGA. The J segment lost 0 bases and the V segment lost 0 bases, leaving 2 bases of the junction unmatched. The CDR3 here is CASSLTGTSGGSTDTQYF. DNA of the CDR3: TGTGCCAGCAGCTTAACAGGGACTAGCGGGGGCAGCACAGATACGCAGTATTTT.

The chain uses TRBV28 and TRBJ2-3; D is unresolved. The length of the CDR3 is 15 residues. V shed 5 bases and J shed 1 base, with 13 bases lying between them. Germline V gives CDR1 MDHEN, CDR2 SYDVKM. Here the CDR3 DNA reads TGTGCCAGCAGTAAAGAAGGGCTTCGCACAGATACGCAGTATTTT. Protein product: CASSKEGLRTDTQYF.

The V call is TRBV6-4, the J call TRBJ2-3; unclear D gene. CDR1 and CDR2 from the germline V gene are MRHNA and SNTAGT. The CDR3 consists of 13 residues. Trimming shortened V by 4 bases and J by 5 bases, and 10 bases separated the two germline ends. DNA for the CDR3: TGTGCCAGCAGTGCGGGTGCTGAAGATACGCAGTATTTT. Amino acids: CASSAGAEDTQYF.

This clone has only a few counts. V and J are TRBV19 and TRBJ1-6; D gene ambiguous. CDR3 length equals 15 residues. V dropped 3 bases and J dropped 9 bases, with 15 bases sitting between them. CDR1 LNHDA and CDR2 SQIVND come from the germline V gene (reference sequence). CDR3 nucleotides: TGTGCCAGTAGTATCGGGAGGGAGGCAGCTTCACCCCTCCACTTT. Its protein product is CASSIGREAASPLHF.

The sample holds a few counts of this clone. The rearrangement uses TRBV27 and TRBJ1-1; TRBD1 aligns across 8 bases. The V segment lost 7 bases and the J segment 4 bases; nucleotides outside the gene matches: 8. The length of the CDR3 is 14 residues. Germline-derived CDR1 and CDR2 are MNHEY and SMNVEV (reference sequence). This CDR3 is CASTPTGAGTEAFF. In nucleotides, the CDR3 is TGTGCCAGCACCCCGACAGGGGCAGGCACTGAAGCTTTCTTT.

The chain is built from TRBV7-9 and TRBJ1-6, with a possible D match to TRBD1 (5 bases). CDR3 length: 13 amino acids. Trimming took 6 bases from V and 10 from J, leaving 13 bases between them. Germline lookup yields CDR1 SEHNR and CDR2 FQNEAQ (reference sequence). The CDR3 DNA follows: TGTGCCAGCAGTTCAGGGCAAGGATCACCCCTCCACTTT. This sequence encodes CASSSGQGSPLHF.

The chain uses TRBV4-3 and TRBJ1-1, with 12 bases aligning to TRBD1. The germline gives CDR1 LGHNA, CDR2 YSLEER. The CDR3 has 22 residues. The V gene end was trimmed by 3 bases and the J gene end by 0 bases; junction bases not matched to a gene: 20. This chain's CDR3 is CASSHKRGGQGAVSALNTEAFF. CDR3 DNA: TGCGCCAGCAGCCACAAGAGGGGGGGACAGGGGGCAGTCTCTGCTTTGAACACTGAAGCTTTCTTT.

This clone has just one count. V gene TRBV4-3 combines with J gene TRBJ2-2, with D unresolved. V lost 1 base and J lost 1, with 7 bases in between. Germline CDR1 LGHNA, CDR2 YSLEER. The CDR3 totals 15 residues. The CDR3, as DNA: TGCGCCAGCAGCCAAGTAAGCGTGAACACCGGGGAGCTGTTTTTT. Residues: CASSQVSVNTGELFF.

V is TRBV14 and J is TRBJ1-6, with no clear D. V lost 3 bases, J lost 8 bases, and 14 bases lay in between. CDR1 is SGHDN and CDR2 is FVKESK in the germline V gene. The CDR3 consists of 15 residues. CDR3 protein: CASSQTGSTHSPLHF. The CDR3 DNA follows: TGTGCCAGCAGCCAGACGGGGAGCACTCATTCACCCCTCCACTTT.

This sequence joins TRBV7-2 and TRBJ2-7; D remains ambiguous. The V end was cut by 5 bases, the J end by 2 bases, with 10 bases between. The CDR3 is 13 residues long. CDR1 and CDR2 (germline): SGHTA, FQGNSA. The CDR3 here is CASSATGPYEQYF. The CDR3 nucleotides read TGTGCCAGCAGCGCCACCGGGCCCTACGAGCAGTACTTC.

V usage is TRBV6-5 and J usage is TRBJ2-7; TRBD1 aligns across 7 bases. CDR1 and CDR2 (germline): MNHEY, SVGAGI. CDR3 length: 16 amino acids. V shed 2 bases and J 4 bases; nucleotides not matched to a gene: 11. CDR3 sequence (DNA): TGTGCCAGCAGTTACCTCCAACAGGGGTCGGTTTACGAGCAGTACTTC. Amino acid sequence: CASSYLQQGSVYEQYF.

This clone has just a few counts. The CDR3 here is CASSPDGNTEAFF. DNA of the CDR3: TGTGCCAGTAGTCCCGACGGGAACACTGAAGCTTTCTTT. V is TRBV19 and J is TRBJ1-1; D is unresolved. Germline V gene lookup returns CDR1 LNHDA and CDR2 SQIVND (reference sequence). This CDR3 spans 13 amino acids. Trimming pared 5 bases from V and 1 base from J, leaving 8 bases between.

V is TRBV7-9 and J is TRBJ2-1, with D tentatively TRBD1 (5 bases). Germline lookup yields CDR1 SEHNR and CDR2 FQNEAQ (reference sequence). With 0 bases removed from V and 5 bases from J, the gap between germline ends came to 11 bases. This CDR3 region has 15 residues. CDR3 bases: TGTGCCAGCAGCTTAGCCCGCGACAGCAACAATGAGCAGTTCTTC. This encodes CASSLARDSNNEQFF.

This rearrangement joins TRBV19 to TRBJ2-7; 8 nucleotides line up with TRBD1. The CDR3 covers 15 residues. Germline V CDR1 and CDR2: LNHDA, SQIVND (reference sequence). The trim removed 6 bases at V and 6 bases at J, leaving 13 bases unmatched. The CDR3 DNA follows: TGTGCCAGTAGGACCACCCCACAGGGGGGCTCCGAGCAGTACTTC. This sequence encodes CASRTTPQGGSEQYF.

This clone was detected only once. The chain recombines TRBV11-2 with TRBJ2-7, with a tentative D call TRBD2 (6 bases). CDR3 length equals 13 residues. Germline assignment: CDR1 SGHAT and CDR2 FQNNGV. V lost 4 bases and J 5 bases, leaving 12 bases between the germline ends. CDR3 loop: CASSWGSGDEQYF. As DNA, the CDR3 is TGTGCCAGCAGCTGGGGATCGGGGGACGAGCAGTACTTC.

The chain joins TRBV6-6 to TRBJ2-4, with 9 positions matching TRBD2. The CDR3 covers 13 residues. The junction had 1 base not matched to a gene; V was cut back by 8 bases and J by 2 bases. Germline lookup yields CDR1 MNHNY and CDR2 SVGAGI (reference sequence). As DNA, the CDR3 is TGTGCCAGCGCGGGGGGGCCCAAAAACATTCAGTACTTC. Translation gives CASAGGPKNIQYF.

This clone has a single count. The CDR3 sequence: CASRSSGRAKPQAFF. For the CDR3, the DNA is TGTGCCAGCAGGTCTTCCGGACGGGCTAAGCCACAAGCTTTCTTT. The chain joins TRBV7-9 to TRBJ1-1; no clear D gene. Trimming took off 6 bases at V and 9 bases at J, with 23 bases between the two ends. CDR1 and CDR2 (germline): SEHNR, FQNEAQ (reference sequence). The length of the CDR3 is 15 residues.

The chain has TRBV5-5 and TRBJ2-6; D is tentatively TRBD1 or TRBD2 (5 bases each). Germline V gene sequence: CDR1 SGHKS, CDR2 YYEKEE (reference sequence). CDR3 length: 14 residues. Trimming removed 5 bases at V and 2 bases at J, with 8 bases between. The CDR3 sequence: CASRLGAGANVLTF. CDR3 in DNA: TGTGCCAGCAGACTGGGGGCTGGGGCCAACGTCCTGACTTTC.

The count of this clone is one. Germline and junction disagree at one end, which may indicate a read error. The gene calls are TRBV6-4 and TRBJ2-6, with D unresolved. The length of the CDR3 is 12 residues. CDR1 is MRHNA, CDR2 SNTAGT, per germline. The CDR3 loop reads CASSELGFTSSF. The DNA of the CDR3 is TGTGCCAGCAGTGAGCTCGGATTTACTTCCTCTTTC.

The chain uses TRBV5-1 and TRBJ1-2; D ambiguous. Germline assignment: CDR1 SGHRS and CDR2 YFSETQ. This CDR3 contains 13 residues. Trimming took off 0 bases at V and 8 bases at J, with 11 bases between the two ends. CDR3 amino acids: CASSLVREGGYTF. CDR3 DNA sequence: TGCGCCAGCAGCTTGGTCCGGGAGGGAGGCTACACCTTC.

This rearrangement joins TRBV11-3 to TRBJ2-7, with a possible D match to TRBD2 (5 bases). This CDR3 contains 14 residues. Trimming took 2 bases from V and 1 from J, leaving 9 bases between them. CDR1 and CDR2 from the germline V gene are SGHNT and YENEEA. CDR3 sequence: CASSLTGTSYEQYF. Written as DNA, the CDR3 is TGTGCCAGCAGCTTAACGGGAACTTCCTACGAGCAGTACTTC.

The chain links TRBV2 to TRBJ2-2, with 9 bases matching TRBD2. Losses at the gene ends were 2 bases for V and 3 bases for J; bases not matched to a gene: 4. The CDR3 has 16 residues. CDR1 is SNHLY and CDR2 is FYNNEI in the germline V gene. The CDR3 loop is CASSESRLADTGELFF. The CDR3 coding sequence is TGTGCCAGCAGTGAATCGAGACTAGCGGACACCGGGGAGCTGTTTTTT.